The 7 T cell receptor beta chains below all came from one sample that was sequenced in a study of T cell therapy after organ transplantation. As to time point: 20-29 weeks after completion of therapy. These receptors' antigens are unknown. Sequenced by immunoSEQ multiplex PCR; TCRdb stores in-frame clones only, minus some. The sample contains fewer than 25,000 clones, over 80% of which appear only once. The sample was CD8+ T cells from blood, taken after autologous CMV-specific T cell therapy. All receptors come from a human patient who had received a solid organ transplant and had CMV disease. Some of the T cells may derive from the graft donor.

The chain combines TRBV27 with TRBJ2-1, with 7 bases that match TRBD2. The V gene end was trimmed by 5 bases and the J gene end by 8 bases; junction bases not matched to a gene: 6. Germline V lookup: CDR1 MNHEY, CDR2 SMNVEV (reference sequence). The CDR3 loop spans 13 amino acids. This chain's CDR3 is CASSQGREDEQFF. Here the CDR3 DNA reads TGTGCCAGCAGTCAGGGACGGGAGGATGAGCAGTTCTTC.

The rearrangement uses TRBV4-2 and TRBJ2-6; the D is unclear. Per the germline V gene, CDR1 is LGHNA and CDR2 is YNFKEQ. The V and J ends lost 0 bases and 0 bases respectively, with 6 bases between them. This CDR3 is 16 amino acids long. The CDR3 protein is CASSQDASSGANVLTF. As DNA, the CDR3 is TGTGCCAGCAGCCAAGATGCCAGCTCTGGGGCCAACGTCCTGACTTTC.

This clone occurred a few times. V and J are TRBV19 and TRBJ2-6; D remains ambiguous. V lost 3 bases to trimming and J lost 3 bases, with 9 bases between them. This CDR3 region has 15 residues. Germline V gene lookup returns CDR1 LNHDA and CDR2 SQIVND (reference sequence). The CDR3 bases are TGTGCCAGTAGTATTTCGTGGGTTGGGGCCAACGTCCTGACTTTC. This gives the protein CASSISWVGANVLTF.

CDR3 sequence (DNA): TGTGCCAGCAGTGAGTTTGGGACGGGCTCTGGAAACACCATATATTTT. Translated, it gives CASSEFGTGSGNTIYF. This chain joins TRBV6-1 and TRBJ1-3, with D tentatively TRBD1 (5 bases). Trimming removed 3 bases from V and 0 bases from J, with 12 bases in between. CDR1 is MNHNS, CDR2 SASEGT, per germline. CDR3 length equals 16 residues.

V usage is TRBV27 and J usage is TRBJ1-1; D not certain. Germline V gene data show CDR1 as MNHEY and CDR2 as SMNVEV (reference sequence). V lost 6 bases and J lost 0, with 11 bases in between. The CDR3 contains 14 residues. DNA of the CDR3: TGTGCCAGCAGGACCGAGGGTCTGAACACTGAAGCTTTCTTT. Its translation: CASRTEGLNTEAFF.

The chain has TRBV4-2 and TRBJ2-5; 10 bases are shared with TRBD1. The junction had 9 bases not matched to a gene; V was cut back by 6 bases and J by 2 bases. This CDR3 comprises 16 residues. Germline V CDR1 and CDR2: LGHNA, YNFKEQ. CDR3 amino acids: CASSQRTGGYQETQYF. The CDR3, as DNA: TGTGCCAGCAGTCAACGGACAGGGGGGTATCAAGAGACCCAGTACTTC.

The V gene is TRBV19, the J gene TRBJ1-4; D uncertain. This CDR3 has 18 residues. V dropped 6 bases and J dropped 0 bases, with 20 bases sitting between them. Germline CDR1 and CDR2: LNHDA and SQIVND (reference sequence). CDR3 sequence (DNA): TGTGCCAGTAGGCCCGGACGGAGTCTGGCCGCAACTAATGAAAAACTGTTTTTT. Its translation is CASRPGRSLAATNEKLFF.